This T cell receptor (beta chain) was profiled in a study of blood T cell repertoires in COVID-19. For the study at large: Specimens from acute and convalescent COVID-19 originated in the United States, Italy and Spain. Nucleic acid was either cDNA or gDNA, and it came from T cells, B-cell-depleted T cells, or PBMCs.

V gave up 1 base and J gave up 13 bases; unmatched junction bases: 3. The CDR3 has 13 residues. Germline V gene sequence: CDR1 SGHAT, CDR2 FQNNGV. Per the original data handling: Amplified reference gene primers provided the basis for estimating nucleated cell counts. Data came from immunoSEQ multiplex PCR; TCRdb stores just in-frame clones and leaves some out. The D gene and trimming were derived from the DNA, and the V and J assignments and clone size from that table. In the table there are approximately 300,000 clones, roughly 83% of which are singletons. The chain carries TRBV11-2 and TRBJ2-4; 11 positions agree with TRBD2. Sequencing was performed on peripheral blood. This TCR was sampled from a woman in her fifties or sixties with acute or convalescent COVID-19. As DNA, the CDR3 is TGTGCCAGCAGCTTAGGGGCTAGCGGGAGGCAGTACTTC. This translates into CASSLGASGRQYF.